This record concerns one T cell receptor beta chain sequence. V dropped 6 bases and J dropped 7 bases, with 19 bases sitting between them. Germline V lookup: CDR1 MDHEN, CDR2 SYDVKM. The CDR3 runs 15 residues. Patients from Seattle were sampled longitudinally, starting during active infection. This entry comes from a study of blood T cell repertoires in COVID-19. The overall study: Donors in the United States, Italy and Spain gave samples during acute or convalescent COVID-19. In each case, the material was cDNA or gDNA derived from T cells, B-cell-depleted T cells, or PBMCs.

Authors' analysis steps: Researchers report that nucleated cell counts were estimated from reference gene primer amplification. Some clones are missing from TCRdb's copy, which holds only in-frame ones; the method was immunoSEQ multiplex PCR. V, J and clone size were drawn from that table, and D and trimming were deduced from the DNA. The repertoire consists of some 100,000 clones, with roughly 70% occurring once and the leading ten covering about 3.9%. The chain links TRBV28 to TRBJ1-5; D may be TRBD1 (6 bases). The sample was peripheral blood. The sequence derives from a man between 65 and 85 years old with COVID-19, enrolled during active disease. The CDR3 loop is CASSTPGGADQPQHF. As DNA, the CDR3 is TGTGCCAGCAGCACCCCGGGGGGCGCCGACCAGCCCCAGCATTTT.